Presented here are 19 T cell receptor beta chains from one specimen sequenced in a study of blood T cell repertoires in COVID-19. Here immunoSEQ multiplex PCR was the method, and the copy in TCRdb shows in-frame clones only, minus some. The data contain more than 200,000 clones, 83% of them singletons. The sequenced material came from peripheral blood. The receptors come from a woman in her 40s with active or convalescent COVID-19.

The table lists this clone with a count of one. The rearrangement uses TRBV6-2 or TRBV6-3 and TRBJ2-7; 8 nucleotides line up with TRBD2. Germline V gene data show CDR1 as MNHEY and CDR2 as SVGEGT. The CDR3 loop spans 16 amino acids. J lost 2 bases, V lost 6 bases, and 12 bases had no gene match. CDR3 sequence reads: CASSRRLANIPYEQYF. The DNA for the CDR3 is TGTGCCAGCAGCCGGAGACTAGCGAATATACCCTACGAGCAGTACTTC.

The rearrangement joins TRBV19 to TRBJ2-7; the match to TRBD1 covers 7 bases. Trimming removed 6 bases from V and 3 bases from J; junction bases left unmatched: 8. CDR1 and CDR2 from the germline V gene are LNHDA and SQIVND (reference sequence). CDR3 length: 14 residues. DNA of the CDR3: TGTGCCAGTAGCCACAGGGGCATGGACTACGAGCAGTACTTC. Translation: CASSHRGMDYEQYF.

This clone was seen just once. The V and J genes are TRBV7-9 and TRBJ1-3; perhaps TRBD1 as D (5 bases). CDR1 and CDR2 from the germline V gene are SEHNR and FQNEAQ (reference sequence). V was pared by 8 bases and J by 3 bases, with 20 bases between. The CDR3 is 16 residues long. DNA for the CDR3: TGTGCCAGCGCGTTAGGAGGGGCTTTTCGTGGAAACACCATATATTTT. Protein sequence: CASALGGAFRGNTIYF. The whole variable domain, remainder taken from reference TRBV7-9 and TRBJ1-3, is DTGVSQNPRHKITKRGQNVTFRCDPISEHNRLYWYRQTLGQGPEFLTYFQNEAQLEKSRLLSDRFSAERPKGSFSTLEIQRTEQGDSAMYLCASALGGAFRGNTIYFGEGSWLTVV.

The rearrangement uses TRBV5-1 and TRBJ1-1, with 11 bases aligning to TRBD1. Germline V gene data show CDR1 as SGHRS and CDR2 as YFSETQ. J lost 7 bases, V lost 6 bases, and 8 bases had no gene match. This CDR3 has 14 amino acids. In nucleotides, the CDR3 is TGCGCCAGCACTCTGGACAGGGGGCTTGGTGAAGCTTTCTTT. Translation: CASTLDRGLGEAFF.

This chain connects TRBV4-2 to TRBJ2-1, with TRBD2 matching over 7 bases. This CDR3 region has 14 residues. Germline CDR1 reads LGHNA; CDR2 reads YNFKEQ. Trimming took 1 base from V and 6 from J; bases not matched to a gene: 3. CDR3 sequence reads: CASSQGGGTNEQFF. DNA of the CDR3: TGTGCCAGCAGCCAAGGGGGGGGTACCAATGAGCAGTTCTTC.

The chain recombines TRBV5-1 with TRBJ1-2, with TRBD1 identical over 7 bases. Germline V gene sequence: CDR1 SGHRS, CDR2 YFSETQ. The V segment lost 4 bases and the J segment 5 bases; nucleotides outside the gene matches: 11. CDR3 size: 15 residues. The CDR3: CASSLDNDRVYGYTF. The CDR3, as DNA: TGCGCCAGCAGCCTGGATAACGACAGGGTATATGGCTACACCTTC.

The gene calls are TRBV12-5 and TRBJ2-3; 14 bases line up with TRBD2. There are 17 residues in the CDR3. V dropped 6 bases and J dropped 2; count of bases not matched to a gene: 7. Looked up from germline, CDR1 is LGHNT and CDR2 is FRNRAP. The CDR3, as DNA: TGTGCTAGTGGGGATGGACTAGCGGGGGGAATCACAGATACGCAGTATTTT. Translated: CASGDGLAGGITDTQYF.

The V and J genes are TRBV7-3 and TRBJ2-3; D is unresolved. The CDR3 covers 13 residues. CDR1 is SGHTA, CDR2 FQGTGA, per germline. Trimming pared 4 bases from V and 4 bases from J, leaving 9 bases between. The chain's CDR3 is CASSSEKADTQYF. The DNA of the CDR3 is TGTGCCAGCAGCTCGGAGAAGGCAGATACGCAGTATTTT. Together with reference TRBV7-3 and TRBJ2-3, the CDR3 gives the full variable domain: GAGVSQTPSNKVTEKGKYVELRCDPISGHTALYWYRQSLGQGPEFLIYFQGTGAADDSGLPNDRFFAVRPEGSVSTLKIQRTERGDSAVYLCASSSEKADTQYFGPGTRLTVL.

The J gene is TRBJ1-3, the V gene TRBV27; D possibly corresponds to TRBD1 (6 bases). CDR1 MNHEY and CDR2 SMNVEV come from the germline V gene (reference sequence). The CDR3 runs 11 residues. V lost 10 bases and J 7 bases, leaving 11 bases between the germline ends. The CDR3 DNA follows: TGTGCCATCTACAGGGTTAACACCATATATTTT. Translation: CAIYRVNTIYF.

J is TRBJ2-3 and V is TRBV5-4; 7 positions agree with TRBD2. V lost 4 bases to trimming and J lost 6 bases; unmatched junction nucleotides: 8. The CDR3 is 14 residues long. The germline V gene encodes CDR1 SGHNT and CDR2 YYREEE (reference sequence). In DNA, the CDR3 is TGTGCCAGCAGCCATAGCGGGTCTGGGGATACGCAGTATTTT. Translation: CASSHSGSGDTQYF.

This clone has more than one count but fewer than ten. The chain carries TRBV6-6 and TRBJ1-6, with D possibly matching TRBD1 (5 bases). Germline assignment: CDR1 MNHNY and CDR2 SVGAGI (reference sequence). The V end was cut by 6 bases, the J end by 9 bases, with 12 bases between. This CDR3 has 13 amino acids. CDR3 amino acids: CASSPFGGSPLHF. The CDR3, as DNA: TGTGCCAGCAGCCCGTTCGGGGGTTCACCCCTCCACTTT.

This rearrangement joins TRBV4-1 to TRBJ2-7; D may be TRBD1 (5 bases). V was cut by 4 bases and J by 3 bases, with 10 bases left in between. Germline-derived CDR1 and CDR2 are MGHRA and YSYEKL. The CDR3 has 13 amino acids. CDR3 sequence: CASSPQAGYEQYF. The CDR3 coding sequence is TGCGCCAGCAGCCCACAGGCTGGCTACGAGCAGTACTTC.

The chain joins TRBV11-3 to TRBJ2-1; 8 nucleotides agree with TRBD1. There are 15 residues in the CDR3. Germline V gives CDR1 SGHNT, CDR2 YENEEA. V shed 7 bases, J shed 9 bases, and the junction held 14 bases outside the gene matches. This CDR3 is CASNLGQGARGEQFF. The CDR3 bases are TGTGCCAGCAACCTCGGTCAGGGGGCCCGGGGTGAGCAGTTCTTC.

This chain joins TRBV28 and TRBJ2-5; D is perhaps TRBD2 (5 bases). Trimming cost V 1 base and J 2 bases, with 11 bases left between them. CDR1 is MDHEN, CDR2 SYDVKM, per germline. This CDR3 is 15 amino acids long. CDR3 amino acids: CASSLSGFAQETQYF. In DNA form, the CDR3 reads TGTGCCAGCAGTTTATCGGGGTTCGCACAAGAGACCCAGTACTTC.

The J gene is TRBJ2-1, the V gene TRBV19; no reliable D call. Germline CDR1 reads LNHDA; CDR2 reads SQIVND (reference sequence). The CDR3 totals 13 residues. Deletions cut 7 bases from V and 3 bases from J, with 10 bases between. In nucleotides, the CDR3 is TGTGCCAGTACGAAGCCAGGCTACAATGAGCAGTTCTTC. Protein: CASTKPGYNEQFF.

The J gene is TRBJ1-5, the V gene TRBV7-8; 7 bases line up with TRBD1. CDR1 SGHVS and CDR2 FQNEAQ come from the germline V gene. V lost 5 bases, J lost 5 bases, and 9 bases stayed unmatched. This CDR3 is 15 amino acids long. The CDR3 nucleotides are TGTGCCAGCAGCACAATCAGGGGGACCGATCAGCCCCAGCATTTT. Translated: CASSTIRGTDQPQHF.

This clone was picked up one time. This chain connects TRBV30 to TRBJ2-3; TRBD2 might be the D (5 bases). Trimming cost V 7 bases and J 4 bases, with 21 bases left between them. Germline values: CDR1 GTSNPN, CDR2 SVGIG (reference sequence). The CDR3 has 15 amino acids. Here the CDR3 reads CASLFSSWVADTQYF. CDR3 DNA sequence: TGTGCCTCTCTCTTTTCTAGCTGGGTGGCAGATACGCAGTATTTT.

CDR3 residues: CATSDQGQDYTGELFF. The CDR3 nucleotides read TGTGCCACCAGTGATCAGGGACAGGACTACACCGGGGAGCTGTTTTTT. V is TRBV24-1 and J is TRBJ2-2; 8 nucleotides match TRBD1. CDR1 is KGHDR and CDR2 is SFDVKD in the germline V gene. The V gene end was trimmed by 3 bases and the J gene end by 3 bases; junction bases not matched to a gene: 5. The CDR3 extends over 16 amino acids.

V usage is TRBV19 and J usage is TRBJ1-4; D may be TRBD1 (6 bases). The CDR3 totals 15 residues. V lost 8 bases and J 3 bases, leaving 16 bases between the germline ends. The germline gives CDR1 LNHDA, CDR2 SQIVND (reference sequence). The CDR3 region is CASAQQKGANEKLFF. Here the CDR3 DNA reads TGTGCCAGTGCCCAACAAAAGGGGGCTAATGAAAAACTGTTTTTT. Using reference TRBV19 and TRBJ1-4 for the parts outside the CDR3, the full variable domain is DGGITQSPKYLFRKEGQNVTLSCEQNLNHDAMYWYRQDPGQGLRLIYYSQIVNDFQKGDIAEGYSVSREKKESFPLTVTSAQKNPTAFYLCASAQQKGANEKLFFGSGTQLSVL.